This TCR beta chain was identified in a study of T cells in Graves' hyperthyroidism and ophthalmopathy. Germline-derived CDR1 and CDR2 are SNHLY and FYNNEI. The CDR3 is 13 amino acids. V lost 7 bases and J lost 1, with 10 bases in between. Template material for amplifying TCR beta CDR3 regions consisted of RNA transcripts. HTBI primers were used for first-round RT-PCR of the TCR CDR3. TCRdb re-analysed the multiplex PCR reads in MiXCR, keeping a single row per CDR3 protein. The sample includes a few hundred thousand distinct CDR3 sequences, around 18% seen only once; the top ten take roughly 16%. With duration under 3 months, ophthalmopathy was active: Clinical Activity Score at least 3, NOSPECS at least 4. Fresh peripheral blood, roughly 10 ml of it, supplied the PBMCs.

The clonotype comes from a woman in her 40s with Graves' ophthalmopathy. The V gene is TRBV2, the J gene TRBJ1-1; no firm D call. Sequenced sample: blood. CDR3 in amino acids: CASKYATNTEAFF. CDR3 bases: TGTGCCAGCAAGTATGCCACGAACACTGAAGCTTTCTTT.